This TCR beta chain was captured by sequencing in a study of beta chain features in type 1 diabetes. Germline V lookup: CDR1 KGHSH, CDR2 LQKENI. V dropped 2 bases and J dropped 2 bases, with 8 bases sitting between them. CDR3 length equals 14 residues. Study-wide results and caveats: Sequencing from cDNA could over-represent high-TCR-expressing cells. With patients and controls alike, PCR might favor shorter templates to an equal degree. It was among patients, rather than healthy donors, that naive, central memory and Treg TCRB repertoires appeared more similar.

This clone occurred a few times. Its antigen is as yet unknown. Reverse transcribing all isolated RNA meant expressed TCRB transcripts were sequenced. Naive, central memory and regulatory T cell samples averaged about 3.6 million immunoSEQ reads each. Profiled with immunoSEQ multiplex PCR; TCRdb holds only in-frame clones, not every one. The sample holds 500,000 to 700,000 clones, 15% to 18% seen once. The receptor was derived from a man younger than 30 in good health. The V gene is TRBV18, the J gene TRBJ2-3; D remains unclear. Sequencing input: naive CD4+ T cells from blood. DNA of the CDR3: TGTGCCAGCTCACCAATCCTGATCACAGATACGCAGTATTTT. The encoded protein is CASSPILITDTQYF.